These T cell receptor beta chains were read from a single sample in a study of cytomegalovirus exposure and HLA in healthy donors. Clones were sequenced by immunoSEQ multiplex PCR, and TCRdb holds only the in-frame ones, with some missing. In the table there are 150,000 or so clones, less than 90% of which are singletons. Sequencing was done on a sample of PBMCs. The receptors shown here come from a man between 18 and 29 years old in good health and CMV-seropositive. Each CDR3 is given with its conserved first and last residue. D genes are given only for firm matches. Expanded clones are given a class, and other clones once, few, many or no size at all.

>TRBV15|.|once|TRBJ2-2
CATGQVNTGELFF
TGTGCCACCGGGCAGGTGAACACCGGGGAGCTGTTTTTT
>TRBV10-2|.|.|TRBJ2-3
CATQRGDTQYF
TGCGCCACCCAACGAGGAGATACGCAGTATTTT
>TRBV30|TRBD1|few|TRBJ1-2
CAWTQTGESGGYTF
TGTGCCTGGACCCAGACAGGGGAGAGTGGTGGCTACACCTTC
>TRBV6-5|TRBD1|.|TRBJ2-1
CASSIRDRGIDEQFF
TGTGCCAGCAGCATCCGGGACAGGGGGATAGATGAGCAGTTCTTC
>TRBV9|.|few|TRBJ1-2
CASSVGNQGNYGYTF
TGTGCCAGCAGCGTAGGAAATCAGGGGAACTATGGCTACACCTTC
>TRBV13|TRBD1|.|TRBJ1-1
CASSPRQGALNTEAFF
TGTGCCAGCAGCCCCCGACAGGGGGCGCTTAACACTGAAGCTTTCTTT
>TRBV6-4|.|.|TRBJ1-5
CASSERPESEPQHF
TGTGCCAGCAGTGAAAGGCCGGAAAGCGAGCCCCAGCATTTT
>TRBV2|.|.|TRBJ1-3
CASKYRAGNTIYF
TGTGCCAGCAAGTACAGGGCTGGAAACACCATATATTTT
>TRBV10-2|.|.|TRBJ2-1
CASSESSDEQFF
TGCGCCAGCAGTGAGTCGAGTGATGAGCAGTTCTTC
>TRBV5-8|.|.|TRBJ2-7
CASPRTANSYEQYF
TGTGCCAGCCCAAGGACAGCAAATTCCTACGAGCAGTACTTC
>TRBV7-9|.|few|TRBJ2-7
CASSPGAGDEQYF
TGTGCCAGCAGCCCAGGGGCAGGGGACGAGCAGTACTTC
>TRBV7-9|.|.|TRBJ1-5
CASSLGGLSGYSNQPQHF
TGTGCCAGCAGCTTAGGCGGCCTCAGCGGATATAGCAATCAGCCCCAGCATTTT
>TRBV25-1|.|.|TRBJ1-2
CASSVQGANYGYTF
TGTGCCAGCAGTGTACAGGGTGCAAACTATGGCTACACCTTC
>TRBV2|.|.|TRBJ1-1
CASSGGGTEAFF
TGTGCCAGCAGTGGAGGGGGCACTGAAGCTTTCTTT
>TRBV12-1|.|.|TRBJ1-6
CASTSPNSPLHF
TGTGCCAGCACCTCTCCCAATTCACCCCTCCACTTT
>TRBV4-3|.|.|TRBJ2-7
CASSQDRQATYEQYF
TGCGCCAGCAGCCAAGACCGACAGGCCACCTACGAGCAGTACTTC
>TRBV2|.|.|TRBJ2-1
CASSDSSNEQFF
TGTGCCAGCAGTGACAGTTCCAATGAGCAGTTCTTC
>TRBV5-1|.|few|TRBJ2-7
CASSPEVPTPQYF
TGCGCCAGCAGCCCTGAGGTACCAACACCGCAGTACTTC
>TRBV5-1|.|few|TRBJ2-7
CASRLTTRGEQYF
TGCGCCAGCAGACTGACCACTCGGGGGGAGCAGTACTTC